This T cell receptor beta chain appears in the sequencing data of a study of blood T cell repertoires in COVID-19. This clone was recorded only once. How the authors handled the data: How many nucleated cells were present was estimated from reference gene primer amplification. TCRdb's table, derived via immunoSEQ multiplex PCR, lists solely in-frame clones and lacks some. D and trimming come from the DNA, and the V and J calls and clone size come from that table. The sample has roughly 39,000 clones, 85% to 90% seen once. The sequenced sample consisted of peripheral blood. The TCR originated in a man aged 55 to 69 with acute or convalescent COVID-19.

Here the CDR3 reads CAISEVQGAGGYTF. The CDR3 coding sequence is TGTGCCATCAGTGAGGTCCAGGGGGCCGGAGGCTACACCTTC. The chain carries TRBV10-3 and TRBJ1-2; 8 nucleotides align to TRBD1. Germline CDR1 and CDR2: ENHRY and SYGVKD. The CDR3 extends over 14 amino acids. The V gene end was trimmed by 2 bases and the J gene end by 8 bases; junction bases not matched to a gene: 7.